These 18 T cell receptor beta chains originate from one sample sequenced in a study of T cell changes during pregnancy in multiple sclerosis. Sequencing was performed with immunoSEQ multiplex PCR; in TCRdb, only in-frame clones are kept and a portion is missing. Of about 100,000 clones listed, more than 85% were seen once; the top ten hold about 3.1%. This sample comprised peripheral blood, obtained in the second trimester of pregnancy. Source of these receptors: a female donor with multiple sclerosis, enrolled in a pregnancy study.

This clone appeared once. The chain joins TRBV15 to TRBJ2-3; D is perhaps TRBD2 (5 bases). The V end lost 0 bases, the J end lost 0 bases, and 10 bases lay between the germline ends. The CDR3 is 16 amino acids. CDR1 is LNHNV and CDR2 is YYDKDF in the germline V gene (reference sequence). CDR3 sequence reads: CATSRERGISTDTQYF. CDR3 bases: TGTGCCACCAGCAGAGAGAGAGGGATAAGCACAGATACGCAGTATTTT. Together with reference TRBV15 and TRBJ2-3, the CDR3 gives the full variable domain: DAMVIQNPRYQVTQFGKPVTLSCSQTLNHNVMYWYQQKSSQAPKLLFHYYDKDFNNEADTPDNFQSRRPNTSFCFLDIRSPGLGDTAMYLCATSRERGISTDTQYFGPGTRLTVL.

The chain combines TRBV7-9 with TRBJ2-4; 10 nucleotides match TRBD1. V dropped 4 bases and J dropped 9; count of bases not matched to a gene: 15. The CDR3 runs 17 residues. The V gene's germline CDR1 is SEHNR and CDR2 FQNEAQ (reference sequence). CDR3 nucleotides: TGTGCCAGCAGCTCTAATACCGGGACAGGGGAAAGGGGCATTCAGTACTTC. It yields the protein CASSSNTGTGERGIQYF.

The chain joins TRBV11-2 to TRBJ2-4; weak D call: TRBD1 (8 bases). Germline V gene data show CDR1 as SGHAT and CDR2 as FQNNGV. The CDR3 covers 14 residues. V was trimmed by 5 bases and J by 6 bases, leaving 14 bases between them. CDR3 region: CASSLTGGGNIQYF. The CDR3 nucleotides are TGTGCCAGCAGCCTAACAGGGGGGGGAAACATTCAGTACTTC.

CDR3 amino acids: CSVVGGSGNTIYF. CDR3 nucleotides: TGCAGCGTTGTAGGGGGCTCTGGAAACACCATATATTTT. The chain joins TRBV29-1 to TRBJ1-3; D might be TRBD1 (6 bases). Deletions cut 4 bases from V and 0 bases from J, with 7 bases between. Germline V gene sequence: CDR1 SQVTM, CDR2 ANQGSEA. The CDR3 covers 13 residues.

The chain combines TRBV14 with TRBJ2-5; D is undetermined. This CDR3 has 18 amino acids. In germline, CDR1 is SGHDN, CDR2 FVKESK. Between the trimmed V and J ends, which lost 0 bases and 1 base, there was a span of 18 bases. CDR3 amino acids: CASSQDVMRGFGQETQYF. In DNA, the CDR3 is TGTGCCAGCAGCCAAGATGTAATGAGAGGCTTCGGCCAAGAGACCCAGTACTTC.

This chain links TRBV19 with TRBJ1-2; 12 bases match TRBD1. Germline CDR1 reads LNHDA; CDR2 reads SQIVND (reference sequence). The CDR3 contains 14 residues. Unmatched junction bases numbered 6, after V lost 6 bases and J lost 7 bases. The CDR3 bases are TGTGCCAGTAGCACGGGACAGGGGGCGCTTGGCTACACCTTC. Its translation is CASSTGQGALGYTF. Complete variable domain (other parts from reference TRBV19 and TRBJ1-2): DGGITQSPKYLFRKEGQNVTLSCEQNLNHDAMYWYRQDPGQGLRLIYYSQIVNDFQKGDIAEGYSVSREKKESFPLTVTSAQKNPTAFYLCASSTGQGALGYTFGSGTRLTVV.

This chain joins TRBV5-1 and TRBJ2-7, with 14 bases identical to TRBD2. V shed 4 bases and J 5 bases; nucleotides not matched to a gene: 5. There are 15 residues in the CDR3. In germline, CDR1 is SGHRS, CDR2 YFSETQ. CDR3 DNA: TGCGCCAGCAGCCCGGGGACTAGCGGGAGCAACGAGCAGTACTTC. This sequence encodes CASSPGTSGSNEQYF.

The chain has TRBV2 and TRBJ2-1; weak D call: TRBD2 (5 bases). Trimming took 7 bases from V and 0 from J, leaving 10 bases between them. This CDR3 spans 14 amino acids. Germline V lookup: CDR1 SNHLY, CDR2 FYNNEI. CDR3 nucleotide sequence: TGTGCCAGCATAAAAGCGGCCTCCTACAATGAGCAGTTCTTC. Translated, it gives CASIKAASYNEQFF. Supplemented by reference TRBV2 and TRBJ2-1, the full variable domain reads EPEVTQTPSHQVTQMGQEVILRCVPISNHLYFYWYRQILGQKVEFLVSFYNNEISEKSEIFDDQFSVERPDGSNFTLKIRSTKLEDSAMYFCASIKAASYNEQFFGPGTRLTVL.

In the case of this clone: This CDR3 is also generated by other DNA sequences in the sample. The gene calls are TRBV6-5 and TRBJ1-6; D perhaps matches TRBD1 (6 bases). The germline CDR1 and CDR2 sequences are MNHEY and SVGAGI. This CDR3 contains 12 residues. The V end was cut by 6 bases, the J end by 7 bases, with 7 bases between. Here the CDR3 DNA reads TGTGCCAGCAGCCAGGGGAATTCACCCCTCCACTTT. It yields the protein CASSQGNSPLHF.

J is TRBJ2-1 and V is TRBV6-1; 12 positions agree with TRBD2. Trimming cost V 4 bases and J 7 bases; bases outside gene matches: 5. The CDR3 runs to 15 residues. Germline CDR1 reads MNHNS; CDR2 reads SASEGT. CDR3 residues: CASSGGLAGSNEQFF. The CDR3 nucleotides are TGTGCCAGCAGTGGAGGACTAGCGGGAAGTAATGAGCAGTTCTTC.

This chain connects TRBV2 to TRBJ2-2; a weak D match, TRBD2 (6 bases). Germline V gene lookup returns CDR1 SNHLY and CDR2 FYNNEI. Trimming stripped 4 bases from V and 8 bases from J, with 14 bases between. The CDR3 loop spans 14 amino acids. The chain's CDR3 is CASSGTTSLGELFF. The CDR3, as DNA: TGTGCCAGCAGTGGGACTACCTCGTTGGGGGAGCTGTTTTTT.

The chain recombines TRBV29-1 with TRBJ1-5; 10 bases agree with TRBD1. CDR1 is SQVTM and CDR2 is ANQGSEA in the germline V gene. This CDR3 has 13 amino acids. V lost 3 bases and J lost 5; bases outside the gene matches: 1. CDR3 sequence (DNA): TGCAGCGTTGAGGGGACAGGGGATCAGCCCCAGCATTTT. Amino acids: CSVEGTGDQPQHF.

V is TRBV6-4 and J is TRBJ1-5; D is possibly TRBD1 (6 bases). Germline values: CDR1 MRHNA, CDR2 SNTAGT. V lost 5 bases to trimming and J lost 4 bases, with 15 bases between them. The CDR3 loop spans 15 amino acids. In nucleotides, the CDR3 is TGTGCCAGCAGTCCTCGGGACACCCGTAATCAGCCCCAGCATTTT. It is translated as CASSPRDTRNQPQHF.

The chain is built from TRBV5-1 and TRBJ2-7, with 8 bases aligning to TRBD1. CDR3 size: 19 residues. Trimming cost V 2 bases and J 0 bases; bases outside gene matches: 16. From germline, CDR1 is SGHRS and CDR2 YFSETQ. The CDR3 coding sequence is TGCGCCAGCAGCTTAGAGGGGAGGAGGGCCACAGGGGGCTCCTACGAGCAGTACTTC. Amino acids: CASSLEGRRATGGSYEQYF.

The chain has TRBV7-9 and TRBJ2-1, with TRBD2 matching over 8 bases. The CDR3 covers 16 residues. CDR1 and CDR2 from the germline V gene are SEHNR and FQNEAQ (reference sequence). V lost 1 base to trimming and J lost 7 bases; unmatched junction nucleotides: 9. CDR3 DNA sequence: TGTGCCAGCAGCTTAGGCGGTACAGCGGGAGATAATGAGCAGTTCTTC. It yields the protein CASSLGGTAGDNEQFF.

As to this clone: The junction does not match germline at one end; this may be a read error. The chain links TRBV23-1 to TRBJ2-7; D may be TRBD1 (6 bases). TRBV23-1 is marked as an open reading frame, function uncertain. This CDR3 contains 15 residues. The CDR3 nucleotides are TGCGCCAGCAGTCCGCCTCGTAGGTCCCCAGGGGCCACTACCTTC. Translating it yields CASSPPRRSPGATTF.

This sequence joins TRBV5-6 and TRBJ2-7, with a tentative D call TRBD2 (6 bases). Trimming removed 2 bases at V and 0 bases at J, with 9 bases between. CDR1 SGHDT and CDR2 YYEEEE come from the germline V gene. The CDR3 has 14 residues. CDR3 amino acids: CASSLAGTSYEQYF. The CDR3 DNA follows: TGTGCCAGCAGCTTAGCGGGTACCTCCTACGAGCAGTACTTC.

V gene TRBV6-5 combines with J gene TRBJ2-7; 9 nucleotides match TRBD2. The CDR3 has 14 residues. V trimming: 6 bases; J trimming: 4 bases; junction bases outside the gene matches: 7. CDR1 MNHEY and CDR2 SVGAGI come from the germline V gene. This chain's CDR3 is CASRSGTSSYEQYF. DNA for the CDR3: TGTGCCAGCAGAAGCGGGACTAGCAGTTACGAGCAGTACTTC.